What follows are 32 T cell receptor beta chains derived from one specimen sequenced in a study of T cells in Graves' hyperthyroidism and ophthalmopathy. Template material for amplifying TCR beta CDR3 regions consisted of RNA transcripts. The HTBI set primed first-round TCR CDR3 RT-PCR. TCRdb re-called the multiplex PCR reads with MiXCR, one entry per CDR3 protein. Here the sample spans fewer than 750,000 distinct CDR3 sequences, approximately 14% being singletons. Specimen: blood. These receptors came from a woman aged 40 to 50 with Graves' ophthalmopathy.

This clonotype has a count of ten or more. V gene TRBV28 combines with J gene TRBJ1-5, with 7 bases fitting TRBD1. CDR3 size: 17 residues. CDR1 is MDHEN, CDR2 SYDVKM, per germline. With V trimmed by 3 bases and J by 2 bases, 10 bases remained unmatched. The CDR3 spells CASSFRGGAAGNQPQHF. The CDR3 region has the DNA TGTGCCAGCAGTTTCAGGGGGGGCGCGGCTGGCAATCAGCCCCAGCATTTT.

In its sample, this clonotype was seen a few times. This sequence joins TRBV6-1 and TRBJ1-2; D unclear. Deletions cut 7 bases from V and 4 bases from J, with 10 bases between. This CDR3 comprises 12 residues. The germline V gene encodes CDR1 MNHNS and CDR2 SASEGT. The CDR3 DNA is TGTGCCAGCATGCAACAGACCTATGGCTACACCTTC. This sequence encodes CASMQQTYGYTF.

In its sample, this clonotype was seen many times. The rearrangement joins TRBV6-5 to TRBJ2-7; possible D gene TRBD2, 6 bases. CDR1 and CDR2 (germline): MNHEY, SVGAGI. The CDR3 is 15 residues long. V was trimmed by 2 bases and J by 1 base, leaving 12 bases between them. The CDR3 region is CASSYVGGTSYEQYF. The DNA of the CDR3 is TGTGCCAGCAGTTACGTGGGAGGTACGTCCTACGAGCAGTACTTC.

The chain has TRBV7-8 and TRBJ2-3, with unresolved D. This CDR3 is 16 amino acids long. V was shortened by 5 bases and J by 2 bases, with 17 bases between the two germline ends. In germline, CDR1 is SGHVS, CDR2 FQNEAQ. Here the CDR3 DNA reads TGTGCCAGCAGCCCAATGATGACTGGGTCCACAGATACGCAGTATTTT. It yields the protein CASSPMMTGSTDTQYF.

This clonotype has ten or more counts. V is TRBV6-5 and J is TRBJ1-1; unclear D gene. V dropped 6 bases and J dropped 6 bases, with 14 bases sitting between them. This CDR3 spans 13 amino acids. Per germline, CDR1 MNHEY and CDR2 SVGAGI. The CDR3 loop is CASSQGRVSEAFF. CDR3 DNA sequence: TGTGCCAGCAGCCAAGGGAGGGTCTCTGAAGCTTTCTTT.

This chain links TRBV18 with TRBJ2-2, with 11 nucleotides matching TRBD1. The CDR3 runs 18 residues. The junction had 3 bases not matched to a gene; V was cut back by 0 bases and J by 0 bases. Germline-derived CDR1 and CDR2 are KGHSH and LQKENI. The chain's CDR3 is CASSPPWGQGANTGELFF. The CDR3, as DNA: TGTGCCAGCTCACCACCGTGGGGACAGGGGGCGAACACCGGGGAGCTGTTTTTT.

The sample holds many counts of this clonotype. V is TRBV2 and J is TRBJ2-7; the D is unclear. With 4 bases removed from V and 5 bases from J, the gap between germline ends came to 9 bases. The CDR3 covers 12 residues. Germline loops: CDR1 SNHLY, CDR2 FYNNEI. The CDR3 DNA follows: TGTGCCAGCAGTGGGACCTACCACGAGCAGTACTTC. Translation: CASSGTYHEQYF.

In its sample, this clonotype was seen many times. CDR3 in amino acids: CASSAVETHYEQYF. CDR3 DNA: TGTGCCAGCAGTGCCGTTGAGACCCACTACGAGCAGTACTTC. V is TRBV6-1 and J is TRBJ2-7; D not certain. CDR1 and CDR2 from the germline V gene are MNHNS and SASEGT. The CDR3 has 14 residues. The V and J ends lost 4 bases and 3 bases respectively, with 13 bases between them.

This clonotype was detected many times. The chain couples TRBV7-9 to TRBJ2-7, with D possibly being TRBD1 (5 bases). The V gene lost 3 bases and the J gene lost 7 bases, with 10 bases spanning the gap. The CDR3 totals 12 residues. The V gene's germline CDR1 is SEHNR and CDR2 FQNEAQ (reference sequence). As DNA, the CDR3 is TGTGCCAGCAGCTTCAAGGGGTGGGAGCAGTACTTC. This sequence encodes CASSFKGWEQYF.

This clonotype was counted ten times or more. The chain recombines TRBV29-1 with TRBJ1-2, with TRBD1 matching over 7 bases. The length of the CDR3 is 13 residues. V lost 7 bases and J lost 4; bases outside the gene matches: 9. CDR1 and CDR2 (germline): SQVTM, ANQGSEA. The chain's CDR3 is CSDTKGQPYGYTF. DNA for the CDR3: TGCAGCGACACGAAGGGACAGCCCTATGGCTACACCTTC.

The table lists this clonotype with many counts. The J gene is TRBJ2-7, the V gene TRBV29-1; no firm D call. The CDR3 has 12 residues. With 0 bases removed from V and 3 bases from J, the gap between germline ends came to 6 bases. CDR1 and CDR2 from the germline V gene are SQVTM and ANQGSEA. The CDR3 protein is CSVEDSYYEQYF. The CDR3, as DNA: TGCAGCGTTGAAGATAGCTACTACGAGCAGTACTTC.

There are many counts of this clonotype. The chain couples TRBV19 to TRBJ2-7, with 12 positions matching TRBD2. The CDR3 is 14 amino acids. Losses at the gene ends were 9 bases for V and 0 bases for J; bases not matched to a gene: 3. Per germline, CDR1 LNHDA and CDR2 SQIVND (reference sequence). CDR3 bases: TGTGCCAGCCAGACTAGCGGGAGCTCCTACGAGCAGTACTTC. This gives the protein CASQTSGSSYEQYF.

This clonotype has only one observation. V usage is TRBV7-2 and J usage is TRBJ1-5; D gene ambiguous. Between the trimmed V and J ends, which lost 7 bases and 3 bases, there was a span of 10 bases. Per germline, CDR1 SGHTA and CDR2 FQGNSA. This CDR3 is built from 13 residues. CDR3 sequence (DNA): TGTGCCAGCACCTCGCCCCCCAATCAGCCCCAGCATTTT. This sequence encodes CASTSPPNQPQHF.

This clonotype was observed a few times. As DNA, the CDR3 is TGTGCCAGCAGCTTAAAGGTCAGCCACGAGCAGTACTTC. Translation gives CASSLKVSHEQYF. The chain uses TRBV7-3 and TRBJ2-7, with D unclear. Trimming removed 1 base from V and 5 bases from J, with 9 bases in between. The germline CDR1 and CDR2 sequences are SGHTA and FQGTGA. The CDR3 loop spans 13 amino acids.

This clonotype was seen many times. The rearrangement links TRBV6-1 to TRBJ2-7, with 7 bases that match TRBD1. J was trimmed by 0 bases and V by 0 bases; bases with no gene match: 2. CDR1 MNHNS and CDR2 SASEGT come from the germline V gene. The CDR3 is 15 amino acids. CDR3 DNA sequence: TGTGCCAGCAGTGAAGCGGGACAGCTCTCCTACGAGCAGTACTTC. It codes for CASSEAGQLSYEQYF.

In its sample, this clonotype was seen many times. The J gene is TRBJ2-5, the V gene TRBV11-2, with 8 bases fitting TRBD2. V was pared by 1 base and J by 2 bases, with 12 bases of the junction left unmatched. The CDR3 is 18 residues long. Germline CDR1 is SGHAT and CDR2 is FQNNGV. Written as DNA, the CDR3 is TGTGCCAGCAGCTTAGTCATAGCGGGGACCTCTGGACAAGAGACCCAGTACTTC. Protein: CASSLVIAGTSGQETQYF. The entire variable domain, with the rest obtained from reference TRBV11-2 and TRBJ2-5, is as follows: EAGVAQSPRYKIIEKRQSVAFWCNPISGHATLYWYQQILGQGPKLLIQFQNNGVVDDSQLPKDRFSAERLKGVDSTLKIQPAKLEDSAVYLCASSLVIAGTSGQETQYFGPGTRLLVL.

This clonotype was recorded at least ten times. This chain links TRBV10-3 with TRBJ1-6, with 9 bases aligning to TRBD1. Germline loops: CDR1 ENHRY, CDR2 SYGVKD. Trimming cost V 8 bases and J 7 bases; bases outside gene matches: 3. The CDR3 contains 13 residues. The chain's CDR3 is CAIGTGNNSPLHF. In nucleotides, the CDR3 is TGTGCCATCGGGACAGGGAACAATTCACCCCTCCACTTT.

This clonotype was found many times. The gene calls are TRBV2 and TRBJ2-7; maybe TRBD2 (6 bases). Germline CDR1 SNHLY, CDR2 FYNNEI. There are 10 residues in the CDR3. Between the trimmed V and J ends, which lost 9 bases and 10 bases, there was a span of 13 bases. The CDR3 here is CASGTLRQYF. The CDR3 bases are TGTGCCAGTGGGACTCTTAGACAGTACTTC.

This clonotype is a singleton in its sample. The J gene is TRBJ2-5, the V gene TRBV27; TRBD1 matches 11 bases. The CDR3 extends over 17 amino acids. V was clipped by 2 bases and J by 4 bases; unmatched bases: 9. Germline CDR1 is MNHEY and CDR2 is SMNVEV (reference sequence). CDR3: CASSLQEGQGAGETQYF. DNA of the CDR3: TGTGCCAGCAGTTTACAGGAAGGACAGGGGGCTGGAGAGACCCAGTACTTC.

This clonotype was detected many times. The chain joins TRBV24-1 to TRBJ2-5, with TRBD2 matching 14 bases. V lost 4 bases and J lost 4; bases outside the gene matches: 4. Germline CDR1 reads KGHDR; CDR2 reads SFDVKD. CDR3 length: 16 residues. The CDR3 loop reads CATSDPGTSGGETQYF. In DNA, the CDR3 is TGTGCCACCAGTGACCCCGGGACTAGCGGGGGAGAGACCCAGTACTTC.

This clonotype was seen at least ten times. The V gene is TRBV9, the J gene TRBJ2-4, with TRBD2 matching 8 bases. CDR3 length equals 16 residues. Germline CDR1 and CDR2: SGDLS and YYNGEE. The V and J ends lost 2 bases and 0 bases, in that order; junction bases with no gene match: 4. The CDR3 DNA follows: TGTGCCAGCAGCGTGGGTAGCGGGATAGCCAAAAACATTCAGTACTTC. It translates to CASSVGSGIAKNIQYF.

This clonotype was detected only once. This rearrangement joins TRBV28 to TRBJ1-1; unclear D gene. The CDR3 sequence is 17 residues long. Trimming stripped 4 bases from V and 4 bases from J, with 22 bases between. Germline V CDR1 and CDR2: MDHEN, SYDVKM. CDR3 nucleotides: TGTGCCAGCAGTTATACCTGGCGGAGTTCCTCCGGCACTGAAGCTTTCTTT. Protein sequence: CASSYTWRSSSGTEAFF.

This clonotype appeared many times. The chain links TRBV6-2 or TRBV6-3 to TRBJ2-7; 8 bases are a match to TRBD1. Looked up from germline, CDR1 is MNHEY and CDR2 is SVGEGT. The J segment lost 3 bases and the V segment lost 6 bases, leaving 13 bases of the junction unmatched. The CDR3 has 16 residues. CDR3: CASSTRGQTLNYEQYF. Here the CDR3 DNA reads TGTGCCAGCAGCACCAGGGGGCAGACCCTTAACTACGAGCAGTACTTC.

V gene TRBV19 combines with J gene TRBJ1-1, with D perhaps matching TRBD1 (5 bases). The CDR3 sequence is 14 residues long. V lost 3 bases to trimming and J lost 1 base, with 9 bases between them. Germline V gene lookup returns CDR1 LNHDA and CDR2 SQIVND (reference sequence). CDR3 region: CASSIHTGNTEAFF. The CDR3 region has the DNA TGTGCCAGTAGTATCCACACAGGGAACACTGAAGCTTTCTTT.

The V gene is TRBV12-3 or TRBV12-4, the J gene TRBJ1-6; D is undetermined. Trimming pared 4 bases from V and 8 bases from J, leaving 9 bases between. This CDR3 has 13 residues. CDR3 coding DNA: TGTGCCAGCAGTTCATCACAGCATTCACCCCTCCACTTT. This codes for CASSSSQHSPLHF.

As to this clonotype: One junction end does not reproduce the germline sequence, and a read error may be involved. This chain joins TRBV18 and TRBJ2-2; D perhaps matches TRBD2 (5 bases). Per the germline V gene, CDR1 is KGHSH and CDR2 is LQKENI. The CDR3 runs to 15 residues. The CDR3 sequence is CASSHRTANTGELLF. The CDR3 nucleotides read TGTGCCAGCTCACATCGGACCGCGAACACCGGGGAGCTGCTTTTT.

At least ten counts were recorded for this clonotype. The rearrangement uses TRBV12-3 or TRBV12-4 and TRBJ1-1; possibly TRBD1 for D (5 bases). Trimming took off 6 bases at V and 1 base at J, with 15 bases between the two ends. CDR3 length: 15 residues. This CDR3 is CASSQSQGGNTEAFF. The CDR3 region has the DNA TGTGCCAGCAGCCAATCCCAGGGAGGGAACACTGAAGCTTTCTTT.

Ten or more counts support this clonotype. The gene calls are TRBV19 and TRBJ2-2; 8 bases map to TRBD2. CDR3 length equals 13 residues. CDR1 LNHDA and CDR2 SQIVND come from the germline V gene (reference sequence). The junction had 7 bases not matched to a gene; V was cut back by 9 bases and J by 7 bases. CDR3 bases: TGTGCCAGCGGTTCGGGGGGGTTCGGGGAGCTGTTTTTT. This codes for CASGSGGFGELFF.

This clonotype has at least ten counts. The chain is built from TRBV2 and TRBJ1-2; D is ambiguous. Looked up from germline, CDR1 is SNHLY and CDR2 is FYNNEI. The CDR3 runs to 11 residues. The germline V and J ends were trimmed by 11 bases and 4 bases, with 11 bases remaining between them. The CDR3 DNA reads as TGTGCCCTTTGGGAGAGCTATGGCTACACCTTC. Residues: CALWESYGYTF.

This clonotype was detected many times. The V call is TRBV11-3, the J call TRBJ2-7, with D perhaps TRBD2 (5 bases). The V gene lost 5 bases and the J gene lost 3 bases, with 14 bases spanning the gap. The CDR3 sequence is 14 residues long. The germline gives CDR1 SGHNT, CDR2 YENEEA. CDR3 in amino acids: CASSPRAGYYEQYF. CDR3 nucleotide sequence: TGTGCCAGCAGCCCGCGGGCAGGTTACTACGAGCAGTACTTC.

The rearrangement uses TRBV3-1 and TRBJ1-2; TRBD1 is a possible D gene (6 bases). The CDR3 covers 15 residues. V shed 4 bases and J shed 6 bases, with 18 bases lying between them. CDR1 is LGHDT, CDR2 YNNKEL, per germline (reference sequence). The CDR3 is CASSLLVGGADGYTF. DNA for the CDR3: TGTGCCAGCAGCCTCTTGGTGGGGGGCGCCGATGGCTACACCTTC.

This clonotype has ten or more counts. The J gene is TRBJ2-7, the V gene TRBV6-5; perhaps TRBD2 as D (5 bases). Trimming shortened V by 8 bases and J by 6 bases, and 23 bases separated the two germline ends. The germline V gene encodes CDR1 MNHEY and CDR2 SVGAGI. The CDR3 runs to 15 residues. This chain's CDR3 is CASSPDLGAWGEQYF. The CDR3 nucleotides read TGTGCCAGCTCGCCAGACTTGGGAGCTTGGGGCGAGCAGTACTTC.